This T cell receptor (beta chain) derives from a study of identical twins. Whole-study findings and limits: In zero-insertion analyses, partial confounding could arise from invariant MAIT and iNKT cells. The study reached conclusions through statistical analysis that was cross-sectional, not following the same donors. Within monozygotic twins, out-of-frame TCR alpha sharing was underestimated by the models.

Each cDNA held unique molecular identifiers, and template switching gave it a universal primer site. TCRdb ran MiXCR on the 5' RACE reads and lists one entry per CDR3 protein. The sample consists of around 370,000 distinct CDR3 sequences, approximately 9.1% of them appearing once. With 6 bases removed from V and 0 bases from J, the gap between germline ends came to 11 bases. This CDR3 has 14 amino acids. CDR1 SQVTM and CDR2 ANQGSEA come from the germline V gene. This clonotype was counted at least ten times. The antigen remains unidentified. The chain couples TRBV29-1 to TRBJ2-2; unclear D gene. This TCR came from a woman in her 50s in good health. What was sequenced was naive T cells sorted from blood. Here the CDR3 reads CSVTLGTNTGELFF. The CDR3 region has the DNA TGCAGCGTCACCTTGGGGACGAACACCGGGGAGCTGTTTTTT.